Each of the 10 T cell receptor beta chains below was sequenced from the same sample in a study of CD8 T cells in ankylosing spondylitis (dated by TCRdb to 2016 to 2017). The paper's findings and limits, for the study overall: A TCR beta motif made up of eight highly homologous amino acid variants appeared to be characteristic of blood from ankylosing spondylitis patients.

To prepare the library, 5' RACE was applied. The sequencer was an Illumina HiSeq 2500. TCRdb redid the processing of the public reads, applying fastp at Q25 and MiXCR, and retained in-frame beta chains. Duplicate CDR3 protein sequences are folded into a single record with the most common DNA and genes. Within this sample are 330,000 or so distinct CDR3 sequences, with approximately 8% of them counted one time only. Clones ranked in the top ten supply more than 14% of the sample. Their specific antigens are unknown. The sequenced material came from blood, either unsorted or a sorted T cell fraction (not recorded which). The receptors were sampled from a male donor with ankylosing spondylitis.

This CDR3 reads CASSPRGSTGELFF. CDR3 sequence (DNA): TGTGCCAGCAGCCCCCGGGGTTCCACCGGGGAGCTGTTTTTT. The J gene is TRBJ2-2, the V gene TRBV12-3 or TRBV12-4, with TRBD2 as a possible D gene (5 bases). The CDR3 sequence is 14 residues long. Trimming cost V 6 bases and J 4 bases, with 12 bases left between them.

The chain combines TRBV28 with TRBJ1-5, with D uncertain. Trimming cost V 11 bases and J 0 bases, with 14 bases left between them. This CDR3 comprises 14 residues. Germline V CDR1 and CDR2: MDHEN, SYDVKM. CDR3 region: CAARVGDSNQPQHF. DNA for the CDR3: TGTGCCGCCCGCGTCGGAGATAGCAATCAGCCCCAGCATTTT.

The V and J genes are TRBV18 and TRBJ2-5; TRBD2 is a possible D gene (6 bases). The CDR3 sequence is 15 residues long. Germline CDR1 KGHSH, CDR2 LQKENI. Trimming took 4 bases from V and 5 from J, leaving 17 bases between them. The CDR3 DNA reads TGTGCCAGCTCACACGGCGTGGCAGGGAGGGAGACCCAGTACTTC. Protein product: CASSHGVAGRETQYF.

The chain carries TRBV15 and TRBJ1-5; D is unresolved. The CDR3 contains 15 residues. In germline, CDR1 is LNHNV, CDR2 YYDKDF (reference sequence). Trimming took 0 bases from V and 0 from J, leaving 6 bases between them. The CDR3 sequence: CATSREVGSNQPQHF. DNA of the CDR3: TGTGCCACCAGCAGAGAGGTCGGTAGCAATCAGCCCCAGCATTTT.

In its sample, this clonotype was seen a few times. The chain couples TRBV28 to TRBJ2-1; the match to TRBD2 covers 8 bases. Germline V gene lookup returns CDR1 MDHEN and CDR2 SYDVKM. The CDR3 has 19 residues. The J segment lost 4 bases and the V segment lost 2 bases, leaving 16 bases of the junction unmatched. The CDR3 coding sequence is TGTGCCAGCAGTTTACCCCCTGTGCCAGCGGGAGAAGAATACAATGAGCAGTTCTTC. Translation: CASSLPPVPAGEEYNEQFF.

This clonotype has more than one count but fewer than ten. V is TRBV20-1 and J is TRBJ1-2; D remains ambiguous. The V end was cut by 0 bases, the J end by 4 bases, with 9 bases between. Germline V CDR1 and CDR2: DFQATT, SNEGSKA (reference sequence). This CDR3 comprises 13 residues. CDR3 nucleotide sequence: TGCAGTGCTAGAGACCTTGGACGCTATGGCTACACCTTC. It encodes CSARDLGRYGYTF.

Only a few counts were recorded for this clonotype. The rearrangement uses TRBV9 and TRBJ1-4; D is unresolved. Germline assignment: CDR1 SGDLS and CDR2 YYNGEE. V gave up 3 bases and J gave up 8 bases, with 14 bases separating them. The CDR3 has 14 amino acids. The CDR3 region has the DNA TGTGCCAGCAGCGCGACCCTCATGCGGGAAAAACTGTTTTTT. Amino acids: CASSATLMREKLFF.

V is TRBV20-1 and J is TRBJ2-7; D not resolved. Trimming shortened V by 7 bases and J by 4 bases, and 26 bases separated the two germline ends. The CDR3 runs to 16 residues. The germline V gene has CDR1 DFQATT and CDR2 SNEGSKA (reference sequence). The CDR3 DNA reads as TGCAGTGTCGTGGGGAACCAGCCTTTCCGTTTTTACGAGCAGTACTTC. Amino acid sequence: CSVVGNQPFRFYEQYF.

The chain couples TRBV19 to TRBJ2-1; D uncertain. The CDR3 spans 14 residues. V was clipped by 10 bases and J by 0 bases, with 13 bases between them. CDR1 and CDR2 (germline): LNHDA, SQIVND (reference sequence). CDR3 bases: TGTGCCACCGCCGGGCCCCCCTCCTACAATGAGCAGTTCTTC. Translated, it gives CATAGPPSYNEQFF.

The chain is built from TRBV5-1 and TRBJ2-1; no firm D call. Germline CDR1 reads SGHRS; CDR2 reads YFSETQ. This CDR3 is 13 amino acids long. V shed 3 bases and J shed 8 bases, with 12 bases lying between them. CDR3 bases: TGCGCCAGCAGCTCTTTCGTTGGGGATGAGCAGTTCTTC. It translates to CASSSFVGDEQFF.